The 28 T cell receptor beta chains listed next were all sequenced from one sample in a study of shared clonotypes between healthy human individuals. Naive CD8 isolation took CD45RO-negative cells positively selected for CCR7 and excluded terminally differentiated effector memory CD45RA+ cells. Measured with immunoSEQ multiplex PCR; TCRdb has only the in-frame clones, and not every one. The sample lists under 1 million clones, just over 95% occurring once. Sequenced sample: naive CD8+ T cells sorted from blood. The receptors were sampled from a man between 25 and 39 years old in good health.

The chain joins TRBV7-3 to TRBJ2-7; 11 bases are a match to TRBD2. The V segment lost 5 bases and the J segment 5 bases; nucleotides outside the gene matches: 5. This CDR3 region has 14 residues. Germline V gives CDR1 SGHTA, CDR2 FQGTGA. The CDR3, as DNA: TGTGCCAGCAGCCCAACTAGCGGGAGTGACGAGCAGTACTTC. This encodes CASSPTSGSDEQYF.

This clone was observed a few times. V is TRBV5-1 and J is TRBJ2-4; 7 bases are a match to TRBD2. J was trimmed by 2 bases and V by 1 base; bases with no gene match: 6. This CDR3 comprises 16 residues. The V gene's germline CDR1 is SGHRS and CDR2 YFSETQ. The CDR3: CASSLRGEDPKNIQYF. CDR3 DNA: TGCGCCAGCAGCTTGCGGGGGGAGGATCCCAAAAACATTCAGTACTTC.

The chain recombines TRBV27 with TRBJ2-7; D is unresolved. Trimming pared 4 bases from V and 2 bases from J, leaving 12 bases between. From germline, CDR1 is MNHEY and CDR2 SMNVEV (reference sequence). This CDR3 comprises 14 residues. The CDR3 region has the DNA TGTGCCAGCAGTTACAGTGACCACACCTACGAGCAGTACTTC. It translates to CASSYSDHTYEQYF.

A single count supports this clone. The genes are TRBV13 and TRBJ2-5; TRBD2 aligns across 8 bases. The CDR3 is made up of 14 amino acids. Germline V gene lookup returns CDR1 PRHDT and CDR2 FYEKMQ (reference sequence). V was clipped by 5 bases and J by 3 bases; unmatched bases: 5. The CDR3 bases are TGTGCCAGCAGCCCCCCGGGGGGGGAAGAGACCCAGTACTTC. It encodes CASSPPGGEETQYF.

The CDR3 sequence: CASSSEGLAGGTDTQYF. In DNA, the CDR3 is TGTGCCAGCAGCTCGGAGGGACTAGCGGGAGGGACTGATACGCAGTATTTT. The chain couples TRBV11-2 to TRBJ2-3; 16 nucleotides match TRBD2. There are 17 residues in the CDR3. The junction had 7 bases not matched to a gene; V was cut back by 4 bases and J by 6 bases. CDR1 is SGHAT and CDR2 is FQNNGV in the germline V gene.

J is TRBJ2-7 and V is TRBV27; D remains unclear. The V gene lost 6 bases and the J gene lost 4 bases, with 16 bases spanning the gap. This CDR3 comprises 14 residues. The germline V gene encodes CDR1 MNHEY and CDR2 SMNVEV (reference sequence). As DNA, the CDR3 is TGTGCCAGCAGCCACGCCGAATCGCTTTACGAGCAGTACTTC. Protein sequence: CASSHAESLYEQYF.

The chain couples TRBV9 to TRBJ1-2; 9 nucleotides align to TRBD1. Trimming removed 0 bases from V and 4 bases from J; junction bases left unmatched: 7. Germline V CDR1 and CDR2: SGDLS, YYNGEE. There are 16 residues in the CDR3. CDR3 DNA: TGTGCCAGCAGCGTAGGGGACAGGGTTCCTACCTATGGCTACACCTTC. It is translated as CASSVGDRVPTYGYTF.

In its sample, this clone was seen once. The gene calls are TRBV7-6 and TRBJ2-1; 8 nucleotides line up with TRBD1. V was pared by 1 base and J by 7 bases, with 15 bases of the junction left unmatched. Germline lookup yields CDR1 SGHVS and CDR2 FNYEAQ. The CDR3 consists of 18 residues. The CDR3 region is CASSLDFPRQGKRNEQFF. The CDR3 nucleotides are TGTGCCAGCAGCTTAGATTTCCCCAGACAGGGGAAGAGGAATGAGCAGTTCTTC.

The chain links TRBV9 to TRBJ1-1, with no clear D. The CDR3 has 12 residues. Germline CDR1 is SGDLS and CDR2 is YYNGEE. Trimming stripped 4 bases from V and 5 bases from J, with 9 bases between. CDR3 sequence: CASSLEGTEAFF. Here the CDR3 DNA reads TGTGCCAGCAGCTTGGAAGGGACTGAAGCTTTCTTT.

This chain joins TRBV7-9 and TRBJ2-1; 9 positions agree with TRBD2. This CDR3 has 16 amino acids. Germline V CDR1 and CDR2: SEHNR, FQNEAQ (reference sequence). Trimming cost V 3 bases and J 11 bases; bases outside gene matches: 14. The CDR3 loop is CASSFQSSSGRYKQFF. The CDR3 DNA reads as TGTGCCAGCAGCTTTCAATCATCCAGCGGGAGGTATAAGCAGTTCTTC.

The J gene is TRBJ2-7, the V gene TRBV28; D tentatively fits TRBD1 or TRBD2 (6 bases each). The CDR3 runs to 14 residues. Germline assignment: CDR1 MDHEN and CDR2 SYDVKM. Trimming removed 3 bases from V and 7 bases from J, with 16 bases in between. CDR3 bases: TGTGCCAGCAGTTTTTTCGGGGGCAGATGGGAGCAGTACTTC. Translation gives CASSFFGGRWEQYF.

The V gene is TRBV5-1, the J gene TRBJ2-5; no definite D call. With 8 bases removed from V and 1 base from J, the gap between germline ends came to 24 bases. Per germline, CDR1 SGHRS and CDR2 YFSETQ. The CDR3 has 17 residues. The CDR3 coding sequence is TGCGCCAGTACCTCGGACCCGACGGTCTTCACCCAAGAGACCCAGTACTTC. Protein sequence: CASTSDPTVFTQETQYF. The variable domain in full, with the rest retrieved from reference TRBV5-1 and TRBJ2-5, is KAGVTQTPRYLIKTRGQQVTLSCSPISGHRSVSWYQQTPGQGLQFLFEYFSETQRNKGNFPGRFSGRQFSNSRSEMNVSTLELGDSALYLCASTSDPTVFTQETQYFGPGTRLLVL.

The chain uses TRBV19 and TRBJ2-2; no firm D call. The CDR3 sequence is 12 residues long. Per germline, CDR1 LNHDA and CDR2 SQIVND (reference sequence). The V end lost 10 bases, the J end lost 4 bases, and 10 bases lay between the germline ends. The CDR3 nucleotides read TGTGCCATTCTGACCCGCACCGGGGAGCTGTTTTTT. It specifies CAILTRTGELFF.

V usage is TRBV28 and J usage is TRBJ2-7; 13 nucleotides line up with TRBD2. V dropped 3 bases and J dropped 4; count of bases not matched to a gene: 9. This CDR3 contains 17 residues. CDR1 is MDHEN and CDR2 is SYDVKM in the germline V gene. The CDR3, as DNA: TGTGCCAGCAGTTTGGACCCGGGGACTAGCGGGACGTACGAGCAGTACTTC. This translates into CASSLDPGTSGTYEQYF.

With respect to this clone: This CDR3 is also generated by other DNA sequences in the sample. The V gene is TRBV28, the J gene TRBJ2-1; D not certain. This CDR3 contains 13 residues. Germline CDR1 MDHEN, CDR2 SYDVKM. V lost 8 bases, J lost 0 bases, and 8 bases lay in between. CDR3 nucleotide sequence: TGTGCCAGCTCGCCGGGCTCCTACAATGAGCAGTTCTTC. Translating gives CASSPGSYNEQFF.

The V call is TRBV7-9, the J call TRBJ2-2; tentative D call: TRBD2 (5 bases). The ends were cut back, 1 base at V and 7 bases at J, with 13 bases in the middle. The CDR3 has 15 residues. Germline assignment: CDR1 SEHNR and CDR2 FQNEAQ (reference sequence). CDR3 protein: CASSLVGLSGGELFF. Here the CDR3 DNA reads TGTGCCAGCAGCTTAGTGGGTCTGAGCGGCGGGGAGCTGTTTTTT.

The count of this clone is one. The chain combines TRBV2 with TRBJ1-1; D is unresolved. Per the germline V gene, CDR1 is SNHLY and CDR2 is FYNNEI. V shed 3 bases and J shed 3 bases, with 5 bases lying between them. CDR3 length: 12 residues. This CDR3 is CASSEPYTEAFF. DNA for the CDR3: TGTGCCAGCAGTGAGCCGTACACTGAAGCTTTCTTT.

The chain couples TRBV2 to TRBJ2-7, with D unclear. CDR3 size: 13 residues. V was pared by 6 bases and J by 3 bases, with 12 bases between. CDR1 and CDR2 from the germline V gene are SNHLY and FYNNEI. The CDR3 DNA is TGTGCCAGCAGGCCTGGGCCTGGCTACGAGCAGTACTTC. It yields the protein CASRPGPGYEQYF.

Only one count was recorded for this clone. The V gene is TRBV4-3, the J gene TRBJ2-7; the D gene could be TRBD1 or TRBD2 (8 bases each). The CDR3 runs 16 residues. Looked up from germline, CDR1 is LGHNA and CDR2 is YSLEER. Trimming removed 4 bases at V and 4 bases at J, with 20 bases between. The CDR3 sequence: CASSPTGVAGLYEQYF. CDR3 DNA sequence: TGCGCCAGCAGCCCGACAGGGGTAGCGGGATTATACGAGCAGTACTTC.

J is TRBJ2-7 and V is TRBV5-8; 7 bases match TRBD1. The CDR3 covers 17 residues. Trimming cost V 3 bases and J 2 bases; bases outside gene matches: 14. CDR1 is SGHTS and CDR2 is YDEGEE in the germline V gene. The CDR3, as DNA: TGTGCCAGCAGCTATTGGACCGGGACAGCCAAAACCTACGAGCAGTACTTC. This codes for CASSYWTGTAKTYEQYF.

This chain uses TRBV7-9 with TRBJ1-5, with D hard to call. This CDR3 contains 15 residues. CDR1 SEHNR and CDR2 FQNEAQ come from the germline V gene (reference sequence). Trimming removed 6 bases from V and 6 bases from J, with 18 bases in between. The CDR3 sequence: CASSSGRATPQPQHF. The DNA for the CDR3 is TGTGCCAGCAGTTCGGGAAGAGCGACTCCTCAGCCCCAGCATTTT.

This chain uses TRBV7-9 with TRBJ2-1, with no clear D. The CDR3 length is 14 residues. The ends were cut back, 5 bases at V and 5 bases at J, with 13 bases in the middle. Germline V gene data show CDR1 as SEHNR and CDR2 as FQNEAQ (reference sequence). In DNA, the CDR3 is TGTGCCAGCAGCCCAAAGAGCGATAACAATGAGCAGTTCTTC. Protein: CASSPKSDNNEQFF.

V and J are TRBV7-7 and TRBJ2-5; D might be TRBD2 (6 bases). The germline V gene encodes CDR1 SSHAT and CDR2 FNYEAQ (reference sequence). The CDR3 has 18 amino acids. Trimming cost V 1 base and J 4 bases, with 22 bases left between them. CDR3 residues: CASSLVSKFRERRETQYF. The CDR3 nucleotides are TGTGCCAGCAGCTTAGTCTCGAAGTTCCGGGAGAGGAGAGAGACCCAGTACTTC.

The V call is TRBV7-8, the J call TRBJ2-1, with 9 bases matching TRBD1. Germline V gene sequence: CDR1 SGHVS, CDR2 FQNEAQ. V shed 5 bases, J shed 3 bases, and the junction held 5 bases outside the gene matches. The CDR3 sequence is 15 residues long. CDR3 loop: CASSATGGFYNEQFF. The CDR3 DNA reads TGTGCCAGCAGCGCGACAGGGGGGTTCTACAATGAGCAGTTCTTC.

This chain links TRBV13 with TRBJ2-7; no definite D call. CDR1 is PRHDT, CDR2 FYEKMQ, per germline (reference sequence). This CDR3 has 14 residues. V was pared by 7 bases and J by 1 base, with 14 bases between. As DNA, the CDR3 is TGTGCCAGCACCTTGTTGTCAAGTTCCTACGAGCAGTACTTC. Translation gives CASTLLSSSYEQYF.

The chain couples TRBV15 to TRBJ2-3, with D possibly being TRBD2 (5 bases). Trimming cost V 3 bases and J 1 base, with 8 bases left between them. CDR1 is LNHNV, CDR2 YYDKDF, per germline (reference sequence). This CDR3 has 14 residues. CDR3 sequence: CATSSGGGTDTQYF. CDR3 bases: TGTGCCACCAGCAGCGGAGGAGGCACAGATACGCAGTATTTT.

The chain uses TRBV27 and TRBJ1-5; TRBD1 is a possible D gene (5 bases). The germline V and J ends were trimmed by 2 bases and 2 bases, with 19 bases remaining between them. CDR3 length equals 18 residues. From germline, CDR1 is MNHEY and CDR2 SMNVEV (reference sequence). CDR3 protein: CASSLGGGFRGGNQPQHF. In nucleotides, the CDR3 is TGTGCCAGCAGTTTAGGGGGGGGTTTCCGTGGTGGCAATCAGCCCCAGCATTTT.

The chain joins TRBV6-1 to TRBJ2-3; D unclear. Trimming left V 0 bases short and J 1 base short, with 5 bases between. Germline V gene lookup returns CDR1 MNHNS and CDR2 SASEGT. CDR3 size: 14 residues. The CDR3 spells CASSEADGTDTQYF. The CDR3 bases are TGTGCCAGCAGTGAAGCGGACGGCACAGATACGCAGTATTTT.